This T cell receptor (beta chain) came from a study of T-cell memory formation after mild COVID-19. Only a few counts were recorded for this clonotype. TCRdb analysed the 5' RACE reads with MiXCR anew, one entry per CDR3 protein. The sample consists of 280,000 or so distinct CDR3 sequences, approximately 19% of them appearing once. Germline assignment: CDR1 DFQATT and CDR2 SNEGSKA (reference sequence). The V gene lost 3 bases and the J gene lost 0 bases, with 15 bases spanning the gap. The CDR3 has 16 residues. The chain carries TRBV20-1 and TRBJ1-5, with D perhaps matching TRBD1 (5 bases). Sample: PBMCs or a T cell subset sorted from them (not recorded which). The receptor comes from a man between 18 and 29 years old who had mild COVID-19 (a few samples of this study predate the infection). Cell type and time point are not known. CDR3 DNA sequence: TGCAGTGCTAGCGCCCGGGGGACGTATAGCAATCAGCCCCAGCATTTT. Translated: CSASARGTYSNQPQHF.